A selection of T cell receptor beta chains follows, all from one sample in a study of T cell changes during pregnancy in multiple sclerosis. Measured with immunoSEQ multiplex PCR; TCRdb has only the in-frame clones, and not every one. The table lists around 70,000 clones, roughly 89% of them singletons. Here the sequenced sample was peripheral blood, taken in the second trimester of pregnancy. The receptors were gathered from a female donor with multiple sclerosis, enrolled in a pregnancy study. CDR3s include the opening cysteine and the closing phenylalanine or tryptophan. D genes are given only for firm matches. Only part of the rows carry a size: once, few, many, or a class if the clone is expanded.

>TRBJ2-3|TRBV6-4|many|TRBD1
CASSDSGGTGISTQYF
TGTGCCAGCAGTGACTCGGGAGGGACAGGGATTAGTACGCAGTATTTT
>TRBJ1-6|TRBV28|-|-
CASSLTGVEPLHF
TGTGCCAGCAGTTTAACAGGAGTTGAACCCCTCCACTTT
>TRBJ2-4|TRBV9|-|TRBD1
CASSATGGGNAKNIQYF
TGTGCCAGCAGCGCAACAGGGGGAGGAAATGCCAAAAACATTCAGTACTTC
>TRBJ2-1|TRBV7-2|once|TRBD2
CASTLPPTSGRNEQFF
TGTGCCAGCACCTTACCCCCGACTAGCGGGAGAAATGAGCAGTTCTTC
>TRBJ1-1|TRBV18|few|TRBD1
CASSRQGAGNTEAFF
TGTGCCAGCTCAAGACAGGGGGCAGGGAACACTGAAGCTTTCTTT
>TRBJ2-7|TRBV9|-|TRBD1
CASSPRDRATYEQYF
TGTGCCAGCAGCCCCCGGGACAGGGCGACCTACGAGCAGTACTTC
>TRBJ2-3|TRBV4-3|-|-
CASSQEGTHSGTDTQYF
TGCGCCAGCAGCCAAGAGGGGACTCACTCGGGCACAGATACGCAGTATTTT
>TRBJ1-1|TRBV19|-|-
CASSAGDAEAFF
TGTGCCAGTAGTGCGGGTGATGCTGAAGCTTTCTTT
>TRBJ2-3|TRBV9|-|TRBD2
CASSSRRAGGPDTQYF
TGTGCCAGCAGCTCCCGCCGTGCGGGGGGACCAGATACGCAGTATTTT
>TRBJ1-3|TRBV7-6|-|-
CASSAPMGGFGNTIYF
TGTGCCAGCAGCGCTCCCATGGGAGGATTTGGAAACACCATATATTTT
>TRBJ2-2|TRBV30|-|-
CAWRFNPTMGELFF
TGTGCCTGGAGATTTAATCCTACGATGGGGGAGCTGTTTTTT
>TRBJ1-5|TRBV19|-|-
CASTRILDNQPQHF
TGTGCCAGTACCAGGATTTTGGACAATCAGCCCCAGCATTTT
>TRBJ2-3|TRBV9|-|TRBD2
CASSVGWGLAGSHTDTQYF
TGTGCCAGCAGCGTAGGGTGGGGACTAGCGGGAAGTCACACAGATACGCAGTATTTT